This T cell receptor (beta chain) stems from a study of T cells after yellow fever vaccination. The authors made TCR cDNA by 5'RACE template switching, adding a universal primer site and UMIs. In TCRdb, the 5' RACE reads were re-called with MiXCR into one record per CDR3 protein. In the table there are about 230,000 distinct CDR3 sequences, about 7% of which are singletons. The CDR3 runs 13 residues. The V end was cut by 4 bases, the J end by 9 bases, with 17 bases between. CDR1 and CDR2 from the germline V gene are SGHRS and YFSETQ. Study-wide points: Only a minor proportion of clonotypes was detected across both CD4 and CD8 compartments. There was a possibility that FACS-sorted repertoires contained abundant clonotypes contaminating from the bulk population.

Concerning this clonotype itself: The antigen is undetermined.

The TCR was taken from a man aged 25 to 40 who received the YFV17D yellow fever vaccine. The source material was CD4+ T cells sorted from PBMCs, sampled on the day of the yellow fever booster vaccination. The rearrangement links TRBV5-1 to TRBJ2-7, with a weak D call TRBD2 (6 bases). The CDR3 DNA is TGCGCCAGCAGCCCCCAGGCGGGAAGAGGGCAGTACTTC. Translated: CASSPQAGRGQYF. Using reference TRBV5-1 and TRBJ2-7 for the parts outside the CDR3, the full variable domain is KAGVTQTPRYLIKTRGQQVTLSCSPISGHRSVSWYQQTPGQGLQFLFEYFSETQRNKGNFPGRFSGRQFSNSRSEMNVSTLELGDSALYLCASSPQAGRGQYFGPGTRLTVT.